The 12 T cell receptor beta chains below come from one sample, sequenced in a study of T cell responses to AZD1222 COVID-19 vaccine. Using immunoSEQ multiplex PCR, the repertoire was profiled, and TCRdb retains in-frame clones only, with some absent. The repertoire holds over 110,000 clones, with approximately 90% as singletons. The source material was peripheral blood, sampled on day 0 of AZD1222 vaccination. These receptors were taken from an adult in good health.

This clone was seen just once. This chain connects TRBV30 to TRBJ2-3, with D possibly TRBD1 on 6 matching bases. CDR1 and CDR2 (germline): GTSNPN, SVGIG (reference sequence). With 2 bases removed from V and 5 bases from J, the gap between germline ends came to 8 bases. This CDR3 comprises 12 residues. CDR3 amino acids: CAWSRGRDTQYF. CDR3 coding DNA: TGTGCCTGGAGTAGGGGGAGAGATACGCAGTATTTT.

V is TRBV9 and J is TRBJ1-6; D may be TRBD1 (6 bases). Germline V gene lookup returns CDR1 SGDLS and CDR2 YYNGEE. This CDR3 has 16 residues. V lost 4 bases to trimming and J lost 9 bases, with 20 bases between them. As DNA, the CDR3 is TGTGCCAGCAGCCCAGAGGGGGGATTCGGGGCTTCACCCCTCCACTTT. Encoded protein: CASSPEGGFGASPLHF.

Concerning this clone: The sample holds other DNA sequences that translate to the same CDR3. The V gene is TRBV27, the J gene TRBJ1-1, with D uncertain. V was trimmed by 3 bases and J by 1 base, leaving 6 bases between them. Germline V lookup: CDR1 MNHEY, CDR2 SMNVEV (reference sequence). This CDR3 region has 13 residues. The DNA of the CDR3 is TGTGCCAGCAGTTTTGGAGGGAACACTGAAGCTTTCTTT. It specifies CASSFGGNTEAFF.

This sequence joins TRBV5-1 and TRBJ1-2, with TRBD1 as a possible D gene (6 bases). V lost 1 base and J 8 bases, leaving 12 bases between the germline ends. The CDR3 totals 13 residues. Per the germline V gene, CDR1 is SGHRS and CDR2 is YFSETQ. The CDR3 is CASSLTADSGYTF. CDR3 DNA sequence: TGCGCCAGCAGCTTGACAGCGGACAGCGGCTACACCTTC.

DNA of the CDR3: TGTGCCAGCCGCCGGGACCTCATCGCCTACGAGCAGTACTTC. Translation: CASRRDLIAYEQYF. The rearrangement uses TRBV6-5 and TRBJ2-7, with D perhaps assigned TRBD1 or TRBD2 (5 bases each). Trimming pared 8 bases from V and 2 bases from J, leaving 16 bases between. The CDR3 length is 14 residues. CDR1 is MNHEY, CDR2 SVGAGI, per germline.

This chain uses TRBV18 with TRBJ2-5; possible D gene TRBD2, 7 bases. Trimming took off 4 bases at V and 5 bases at J, with 20 bases between the two ends. The CDR3 contains 16 residues. CDR1 is KGHSH and CDR2 is LQKENI in the germline V gene. Here the CDR3 reads CASSLSRGLRHETQYF. DNA for the CDR3: TGTGCCAGCTCACTTAGCAGGGGACTAAGGCACGAGACCCAGTACTTC.

The J gene is TRBJ1-6, the V gene TRBV7-2, with a weak D call TRBD1 (5 bases). V was trimmed by 0 bases and J by 7 bases, leaving 10 bases between them. Germline CDR1 reads SGHTA; CDR2 reads FQGNSA. This CDR3 comprises 15 residues. The CDR3 reads CASSLAGVDNSPLHF. The CDR3, as DNA: TGTGCCAGCAGCTTAGCAGGGGTAGACAATTCACCCCTCCACTTT.

The rearrangement links TRBV11-3 to TRBJ1-1, with D unresolved. The CDR3 covers 13 residues. Trimming shortened V by 2 bases and J by 5 bases, and 9 bases separated the two germline ends. Per the germline V gene, CDR1 is SGHNT and CDR2 is YENEEA. DNA of the CDR3: TGTGCCAGCAGCTTAAGTACCCGGACTGAAGCTTTCTTT. This gives the protein CASSLSTRTEAFF.

As DNA, the CDR3 is TGTGCCAGCAGCTCATTCATGGGAGGGGCCACTGAAGCTTTCTTT. Encoded protein: CASSSFMGGATEAFF. V gene TRBV7-3 combines with J gene TRBJ1-1; D possibly corresponds to TRBD1 (5 bases). V was clipped by 4 bases and J by 4 bases, with 16 bases between them. Germline V gene data show CDR1 as SGHTA and CDR2 as FQGTGA. CDR3 length equals 15 residues.

The rearrangement uses TRBV10-3 and TRBJ2-6; TRBD2 is a possible D gene (6 bases). CDR3 length: 16 residues. Trimming stripped 5 bases from V and 2 bases from J, with 13 bases between. Germline V gene lookup returns CDR1 ENHRY and CDR2 SYGVKD. CDR3 region: CAISPSTSPGANVLTF. The CDR3 DNA sequence: TGTGCCATCAGTCCCTCCACTAGCCCTGGGGCCAACGTCCTGACTTTC.

The chain links TRBV4-1 to TRBJ1-2; no clear D. The CDR3 runs 11 residues. Looked up from germline, CDR1 is MGHRA and CDR2 is YSYEKL. Trimming removed 11 bases from V and 7 bases from J, with 14 bases in between. The CDR3: CASRENAGYTF. The CDR3 region has the DNA TGCGCCTCGCGGGAAAACGCTGGCTACACCTTC.

This chain uses TRBV23-1 with TRBJ2-1; 7 nucleotides align to TRBD2. TRBV23-1 is labeled an ORF, and its function is uncertain. This CDR3 region has 13 residues. V shed 7 bases, J shed 5 bases, and the junction held 5 bases outside the gene matches. The CDR3, as DNA: TGCGCCAGCAAGGGAGGGCCACACAATGAGCAGTTCTTC. It yields the protein CASKGGPHNEQFF.